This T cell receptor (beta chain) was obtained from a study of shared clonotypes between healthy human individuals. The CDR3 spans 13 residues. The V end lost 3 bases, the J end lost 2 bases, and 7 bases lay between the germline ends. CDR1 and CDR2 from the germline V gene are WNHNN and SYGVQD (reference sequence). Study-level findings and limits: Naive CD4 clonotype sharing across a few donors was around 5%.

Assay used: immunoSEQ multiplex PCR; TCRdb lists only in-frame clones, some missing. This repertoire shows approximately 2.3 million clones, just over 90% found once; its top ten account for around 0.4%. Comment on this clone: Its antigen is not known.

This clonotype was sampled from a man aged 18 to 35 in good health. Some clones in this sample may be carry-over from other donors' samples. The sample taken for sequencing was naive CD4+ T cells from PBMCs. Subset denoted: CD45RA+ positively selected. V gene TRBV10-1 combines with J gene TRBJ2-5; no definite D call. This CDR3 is CASSEDKQETQYF. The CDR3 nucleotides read TGCGCCAGCAGTGAAGACAAGCAAGAGACCCAGTACTTC.